This T cell receptor (beta chain) is from a study of shared clonotypes between healthy human individuals. Study-level findings and limits: Naive subsets tended to show greater estimated richness than memory subsets.

The CDR3 is made up of 15 amino acids. Germline loops: CDR1 SGHRS, CDR2 YFSETQ. V lost 0 bases, J lost 3 bases, and 2 bases stayed unmatched. A deep-level run was used for the assay. Per the authors' pipeline: ImmunoSEQ sequences covered only the junction and lacked quality scores; filtering therefore differed. Here immunoSEQ multiplex PCR was the method, and the copy in TCRdb shows in-frame clones only, minus some. That table gives V, J and clone size, and the DNA gave D and trimming. This sample yields about 1 million clones, of which approximately 70% are seen a single time; around 1.4% belongs to the top ten. Regarding this clone: Its cognate antigen is unknown.

The TCR was taken from a man aged 18-30 years in good health. What was sequenced was memory CD4+ T cells sorted from blood. The subset here: CD45RA-negative fraction. The V gene is TRBV5-1, the J gene TRBJ2-7; 11 bases map to TRBD2. CDR3 sequence: CASSLVAGGHYEQYF. CDR3 bases: TGCGCCAGCAGCTTGGTAGCGGGAGGGCACTACGAGCAGTACTTC.